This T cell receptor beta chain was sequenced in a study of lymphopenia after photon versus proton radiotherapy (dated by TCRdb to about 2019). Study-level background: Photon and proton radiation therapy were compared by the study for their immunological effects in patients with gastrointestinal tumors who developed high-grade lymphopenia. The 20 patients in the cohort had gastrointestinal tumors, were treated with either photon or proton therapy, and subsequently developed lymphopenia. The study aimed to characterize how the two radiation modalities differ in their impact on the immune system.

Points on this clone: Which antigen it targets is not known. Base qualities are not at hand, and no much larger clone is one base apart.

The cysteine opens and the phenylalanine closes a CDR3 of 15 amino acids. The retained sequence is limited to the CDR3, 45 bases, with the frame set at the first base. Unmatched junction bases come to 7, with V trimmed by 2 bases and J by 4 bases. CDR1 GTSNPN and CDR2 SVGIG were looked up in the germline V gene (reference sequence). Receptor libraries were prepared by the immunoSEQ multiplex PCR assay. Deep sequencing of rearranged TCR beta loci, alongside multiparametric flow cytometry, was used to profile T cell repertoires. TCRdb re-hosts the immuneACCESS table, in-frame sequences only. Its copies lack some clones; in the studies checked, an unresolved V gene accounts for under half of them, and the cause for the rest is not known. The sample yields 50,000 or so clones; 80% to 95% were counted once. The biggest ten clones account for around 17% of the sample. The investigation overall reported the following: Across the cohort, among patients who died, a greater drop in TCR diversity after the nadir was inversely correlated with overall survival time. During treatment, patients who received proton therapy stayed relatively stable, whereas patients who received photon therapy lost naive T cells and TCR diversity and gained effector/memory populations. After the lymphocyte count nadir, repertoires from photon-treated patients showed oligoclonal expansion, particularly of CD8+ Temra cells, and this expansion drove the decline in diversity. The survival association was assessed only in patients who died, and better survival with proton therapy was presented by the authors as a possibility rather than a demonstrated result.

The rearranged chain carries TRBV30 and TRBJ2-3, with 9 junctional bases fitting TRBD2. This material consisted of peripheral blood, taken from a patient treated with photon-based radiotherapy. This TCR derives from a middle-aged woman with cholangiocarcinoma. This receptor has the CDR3 CAWSKSPSGADTQYF. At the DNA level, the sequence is TGTGCCTGGAGTAAAAGCCCTAGCGGGGCAGATACGCAGTATTTT. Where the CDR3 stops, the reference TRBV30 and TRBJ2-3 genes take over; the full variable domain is SQTIHQWPATLVQPVGSPLSLECTVEGTSNPNLYWYRQAAGRGLQLLFYSVGIGQISSEVPQNLSASRPQDRQFILSSKKLLLSDSGFYLCAWSKSPSGADTQYFGPGTRLTVL.